Listed below are T cell receptor beta chains from one sample, sequenced in a study of T cell responses to AZD1222 COVID-19 vaccine. TCRdb's copy holds only in-frame clones and misses some; the assay was immunoSEQ multiplex PCR. Of around 130,000 clones listed, around 94% are singletons. The source material was peripheral blood, sampled on day 0 of AZD1222 vaccination. All receptors derive from an adult in good health. Both conserved end residues are part of each CDR3. A D gene is named only where the DNA matches it firmly. A clone size is listed for some rows: how often the clone was seen (once, few, many), or a class if it is expanded.

TRBJ1-1 | TRBV18 | - | 14 | - | CASSPPSGATEAFF | TGTGCCAGCTCACCACCATCCGGGGCCACTGAAGCTTTCTTT
TRBJ2-7 | TRBV4-1 | - | 14 | - | CASSQVGPAYEQYF | TGCGCCAGCAGCCAAGTCGGTCCTGCCTACGAGCAGTACTTC
TRBJ2-3 | TRBV27 | - | 14 | - | CASSFEGPTDTQYF | TGTGCCAGCAGTTTTGAAGGGCCCACAGATACGCAGTATTTT
TRBJ2-7 | TRBV2 | - | 12 | - | CASRGTAYEQYF | TGTGCCAGCAGGGGAACGGCCTACGAGCAGTACTTC
TRBJ2-7 | TRBV28 | - | 11 | - | CASSLTYEQYF | TGTGCCAGCAGTCTTACCTACGAGCAGTACTTC
TRBJ2-7 | TRBV7-8 | - | 16 | TRBD1 | CASSLVESRGQNEQYF | TGTGCCAGCAGCTTAGTAGAGTCCAGGGGGCAGAACGAGCAGTACTTC
TRBJ1-2 | TRBV24-1 | - | 15 | TRBD1 | CATSDTGTGGYGYTF | TGTGCCACCAGTGATACTGGGACAGGGGGCTATGGCTACACCTTC
TRBJ2-3 | TRBV29-1 | - | 14 | - | CSVEAPRTTDTQYF | TGCAGCGTTGAAGCGCCGAGGACTACAGATACGCAGTATTTT
TRBJ2-7 | TRBV15 | once | 14 | - | CATSRADIWYEQYF | TGTGCCACCAGCAGAGCGGACATTTGGTACGAGCAGTACTTC
TRBJ1-2 | TRBV2 | - | 17 | TRBD1 | CASSENLLGTGAYGYTF | TGTGCCAGCAGTGAAAATCTCCTTGGGACAGGGGCCTATGGCTACACCTTC
TRBJ1-5 | TRBV2 | - | 16 | - | CASSRDRVVGDQPQHF | TGTGCCAGCAGTCGCGATCGGGTCGTCGGGGATCAGCCCCAGCATTTT
TRBJ2-1 | TRBV7-9 | - | 16 | TRBD2 | CASSLVLAGYYNEQFF | TGTGCCAGCAGCTTAGTACTAGCGGGCTATTACAATGAGCAGTTCTTC
TRBJ1-2 | TRBV11-2 | - | 13 | - | CASSFRESAGYTF | TGTGCCAGCAGCTTCAGGGAGTCAGCTGGCTACACCTTC
TRBJ2-1 | TRBV5-8 | few | 15 | TRBD1 | CASRPGTGVRYEQFF | TGTGCCAGCAGACCCGGGACAGGGGTTAGGTATGAGCAGTTCTTC
TRBJ2-7 | TRBV5-1 | few | 15 | TRBD2 | CASSLGTSGTYEQYF | TGCGCCAGCAGTCTCGGGACTAGCGGGACATACGAGCAGTACTTC
TRBJ1-1 | TRBV15 | once | 12 | - | CATSREGGEAFF | TGTGCCACCAGCAGAGAAGGGGGGGAAGCTTTCTTT
TRBJ2-2 | TRBV5-6 | once | 14 | - | CASSRTTYTGELFF | TGTGCCAGCAGCCGGACTACTTACACCGGGGAGCTGTTTTTT
TRBJ1-1 | TRBV9 | - | 16 | - | CASSVALGQLNTEAFF | TGTGCCAGCAGCGTAGCTTTAGGACAGCTGAACACTGAAGCTTTCTTT
TRBJ2-1 | TRBV5-1 | - | 14 | - | CASSFPDVVNEQFF | TGCGCCAGCAGCTTTCCCGACGTGGTCAATGAGCAGTTCTTC
TRBJ1-1 | TRBV11-2 | - | 12 | - | CASSSGNTEAFF | TGTGCCAGCAGCTCCGGGAACACTGAAGCTTTCTTT
TRBJ2-7 | TRBV29-1 | - | 13 | TRBD1 | CSAGTGSSYEQYF | TGCAGCGCAGGGACAGGGAGCTCCTACGAGCAGTACTTC
TRBJ1-2 | TRBV3-1/TRBV3-2 | - | 17 | TRBD1 | CASSNSQSRGRNYGYTF | TGTGCCAGCAGCAATTCCCAAAGCAGGGGGCGCAACTATGGCTACACCTTC
TRBJ2-6 | TRBV6-2/TRBV6-3 | - | 15 | TRBD1 | CASSWTGAGANVLTF | TGTGCCAGCAGCTGGACAGGGGCCGGGGCCAACGTCCTGACTTTC
TRBJ2-7 | TRBV6-5 | once | 15 | TRBD1 | CASRILGTGRDEQYF | TGTGCCAGCAGGATACTGGGGACAGGGAGGGACGAGCAGTACTTC
TRBJ2-5 | TRBV7-9 | - | 16 | TRBD2 | CASSLGLAGGQETQYF | TGTGCCAGCAGCTTAGGACTAGCGGGAGGGCAAGAGACCCAGTACTTC
TRBJ1-4 | TRBV5-1 | - | 16 | - | CASSPSGATTNEKLFF | TGCGCCAGCAGCCCGTCAGGGGCTACAACTAATGAAAAACTGTTTTTT
TRBJ2-5 | TRBV15 | - | 15 | - | CATSRGGASQETQYF | TGTGCCACCAGCAGAGGAGGGGCCTCCCAAGAGACCCAGTACTTC
TRBJ2-3 | TRBV9 | - | 17 | TRBD2 | CASSVKTSGWTTDTQYF | TGTGCCAGCAGCGTAAAGACTAGCGGGTGGACCACAGATACGCAGTATTTT
TRBJ2-1 | TRBV9 | - | 12 | - | CASSVTWDEQFF | TGTGCCAGCAGCGTGACGTGGGATGAGCAGTTCTTC
TRBJ1-2 | TRBV4-1 | - | 15 | - | CASSQDPGRGDGYTF | TGCGCCAGCAGCCAAGATCCGGGACGCGGAGATGGCTACACCTTC
TRBJ2-7 | TRBV6-5 | - | 12 | - | CASSFRGGEQYF | TGTGCCAGCAGTTTTAGGGGGGGCGAGCAGTACTTC
TRBJ2-1 | TRBV27 | - | 15 | TRBD1 | CASSPRQGWVNEQFF | TGTGCCAGCAGTCCAAGACAGGGGTGGGTTAATGAGCAGTTCTTC
TRBJ2-7 | TRBV2 | - | 13 | - | CASQPWGYDEQYF | TGTGCCAGCCAGCCCTGGGGGTACGACGAGCAGTACTTC
TRBJ2-7 | TRBV2 | - | 13 | TRBD1 | CASTQGAAREQYF | TGTGCCAGCACCCAGGGGGCCGCGAGGGAGCAGTACTTC
TRBJ1-2 | TRBV19 | - | 16 | - | CASSIREEGPNYGYTF | TGTGCCAGTAGTATCAGAGAGGAGGGACCAAACTATGGCTACACCTTC
TRBJ1-1 | TRBV6-2/TRBV6-3 | - | 19 | - | CASSYSGGQGVGSNTEAFF | TGTGCCAGCAGTTACTCAGGGGGGCAGGGAGTGGGTTCGAACACTGAAGCTTTCTTT
TRBJ2-5 | TRBV24-1 | - | 16 | - | CATSASRTEEAETQYF | TGTGCCACCAGTGCCTCTCGGACGGAAGAGGCAGAGACCCAGTACTTC
TRBJ2-7 | TRBV19 | - | 13 | - | CASSLTGSYEQYF | TGTGCCAGTAGTCTGACAGGCTCCTACGAGCAGTACTTC
TRBJ2-7 | TRBV2 | - | 11 | - | CASSEWTAQYF | TGTGCCAGCAGTGAATGGACCGCACAGTACTTC
TRBJ1-5 | TRBV28 | - | 12 | TRBD1 | CASSTGVGLQHF | TGTGCCAGCAGTACAGGGGTCGGGCTCCAGCATTTT
TRBJ2-7 | TRBV13 | - | 13 | TRBD2 | CASREGGSYEQYF | TGTGCCAGCCGGGAGGGGGGCTCCTACGAGCAGTACTTC
TRBJ1-5 | TRBV18 | - | 13 | - | CASSPTVDQPQHF | TGTGCCAGCTCACCTACAGTAGATCAGCCCCAGCATTTT
TRBJ1-2 | TRBV7-9 | - | 13 | TRBD1 | CASSRQGDYGYTF | TGTGCCAGCAGCCGACAGGGGGACTATGGCTACACCTTC
TRBJ1-5 | TRBV19 | once | 15 | TRBD1 | CASSEGGTVNQPQHF | TGTGCCAGTAGCGAGGGGGGGACAGTGAATCAGCCCCAGCATTTT
TRBJ2-1 | TRBV6-5 | - | 14 | TRBD1 | CASRPTGNNNEQFF | TGTGCCAGCAGACCGACAGGGAATAACAATGAGCAGTTCTTC
TRBJ2-1 | TRBV5-5 | - | 16 | TRBD2 | CASSPGLAGNYNEQFF | TGTGCCAGCAGCCCTGGACTAGCGGGAAACTACAATGAGCAGTTCTTC
TRBJ1-3 | TRBV1 | - | 16 | - | CTSRARHFGSGNTIYF | -
TRBJ2-1 | TRBV4-3 | - | 15 | - | CASSQWGGDYNEQFF | TGCGCCAGCAGCCAATGGGGCGGAGACTACAATGAGCAGTTCTTC
TRBJ1-5 | TRBV5-1 | - | 15 | - | CASSLFGGRDQPQHF | TGCGCCAGCAGCTTATTTGGGGGCAGGGATCAGCCCCAGCATTTT
TRBJ2-7 | TRBV2 | - | 13 | TRBD1 | CASRATGGGEQYF | TGTGCCAGCAGAGCAACAGGGGGCGGCGAGCAGTACTTC
TRBJ1-2 | TRBV28 | - | 15 | - | CASSLWTASNYGYTF | TGTGCCAGCAGTTTGTGGACGGCTTCTAACTATGGCTACACCTTC
TRBJ2-7 | TRBV11-2 | - | 13 | - | CASRGATSYEQYF | TGTGCCAGCAGAGGAGCGACCTCCTACGAGCAGTACTTC
TRBJ2-7 | TRBV29-1 | - | 16 | TRBD2 | CSVDSGLAGEFYEQYF | TGCAGCGTTGACTCAGGACTAGCGGGAGAGTTCTACGAGCAGTACTTC
TRBJ2-1 | TRBV7-2 | - | 16 | - | CASSLESGVGYNEQFF | TGTGCCAGCAGCTTAGAGTCGGGAGTGGGCTACAATGAGCAGTTCTTC
TRBJ1-5 | TRBV19 | - | 17 | TRBD1 | CASSLVGSTGDPEPQHF | TGTGCCAGTAGTCTTGTGGGTTCAACAGGGGACCCTGAGCCCCAGCATTTT
TRBJ1-6 | TRBV30 | - | 13 | - | CAWSVDYNSPLHF | TGTGCCTGGAGTGTAGACTATAATTCACCCCTCCACTTT
TRBJ2-7 | TRBV28 | - | 16 | TRBD2 | CASSLSTAGGSYEQYF | TGTGCCAGCAGTTTATCGACAGCGGGAGGGTCCTACGAGCAGTACTTC